These T cell receptor beta chains were read from a single sample in a study of cytomegalovirus exposure and HLA in healthy donors. Sequenced by immunoSEQ multiplex PCR; TCRdb stores in-frame clones only, minus some. The repertoire table contains 75,000 to 95,000 clones. The sequencing input was PBMCs. These receptors were obtained from a girl under 18 in good health and CMV-seropositive. Both conserved end residues are part of each CDR3. A D gene is named only where the DNA matches it firmly.

v_call,d_call,j_call,cdr3_aa,cdr3_nt
TRBV11-2,TRBD2,TRBJ2-3,CASSPTSGGVRLDTQYF,TGTGCCAGCAGCCCGACTAGCGGGGGGGTGCGTTTGGATACGCAGTATTTT
TRBV9,TRBD1,TRBJ1-4,CASSVRDRGRDEKLFF,TGTGCCAGCAGCGTCCGTGACAGGGGGCGCGATGAAAAACTGTTTTTT
TRBV9,TRBD2,TRBJ2-1,CASSELAGGDNEQFF,TGTGCCAGCAGCGAACTAGCGGGGGGTGACAATGAGCAGTTCTTC
TRBV2,TRBD2,TRBJ2-7,CASAGEHEQYF,TGTGCCAGCGCGGGGGAACACGAGCAGTACTTC
TRBV9,TRBD2,TRBJ2-5,CASSAPVAGVETQYF,TGTGCCAGCAGCGCGCCGGTAGCGGGGGTAGAGACCCAGTACTTC
TRBV4-2,TRBD2,TRBJ2-3,CASSHRLAGGPGKDTQYF,TGTGCCAGCAGCCACCGACTAGCGGGGGGGCCTGGGAAAGATACGCAGTATTTT
TRBV5-6,TRBD1,TRBJ1-6,CASSGGQGAFTSSPLHF,TGTGCCAGCAGCGGAGGTCAGGGGGCGTTTACCAGTTCACCCCTCCACTTT
TRBV2,TRBD1,TRBJ1-6,CASRTLGQAHSPLHF,TGTGCCAGCCGGACGCTGGGACAGGCCCACTCACCCCTCCACTTT
TRBV4-3,TRBD2,TRBJ2-1,CASSQDMGLAGGDNEQFF,TGCGCCAGCAGCCAAGATATGGGGCTAGCGGGGGGCGACAATGAGCAGTTCTTC
TRBV19,NA,TRBJ2-2,CASSLQGYTGELFF,TGTGCCAGTAGTTTACAGGGTTACACCGGGGAGCTGTTTTTT
TRBV6-5,TRBD2,TRBJ2-3,CASSGGLAADTQYF,TGTGCCAGCAGTGGGGGACTAGCGGCCGATACGCAGTATTTT
TRBV4-1,TRBD2,TRBJ2-5,CATVETSGESWQYF,TGCGCCACCGTTGAAACTAGCGGGGAATCCTGGCAGTACTTC
TRBV9,TRBD1,TRBJ1-2,CASTFGGTGIFNYGYTF,TGTGCCAGCACTTTCGGCGGGACAGGGATATTTAACTATGGCTACACCTTC
TRBV2,TRBD1,TRBJ1-2,CASSFDRGDYGYTF,TGTGCCAGCAGTTTTGACAGGGGGGACTATGGCTACACCTTC
TRBV28,TRBD1,TRBJ2-5,CASSPSGQRLQETQYF,TGTGCCAGCAGTCCCTCGGGACAGAGATTACAAGAGACCCAGTACTTC
TRBV7-8,TRBD1,TRBJ1-2,CASSLHRGRDYGYTF,TGTGCCAGCAGCCTTCACAGGGGGCGCGACTATGGCTACACCTTC
TRBV6-5,TRBD1,TRBJ1-5,CASSSDRGHQPQHF,TGTGCCAGCAGTTCGGACAGGGGACATCAGCCCCAGCATTTT
TRBV6-1,TRBD1,TRBJ1-5,CASSKGTGENSQPQHF,TGTGCCAGCAGTAAAGGGACAGGGGAGAATAGTCAGCCCCAGCATTTT
TRBV13,TRBD1,TRBJ1-4,CASSHQIMGTEKAEKLFF,TGTGCCAGCAGCCACCAGATAATGGGGACAGAAAAGGCTGAAAAACTGTTTTTT
TRBV5-1,TRBD2,TRBJ2-1,CASSLGTSGGLNNEQFF,TGCGCCAGCAGCTTGGGGACTAGCGGGGGGTTGAACAATGAGCAGTTCTTC
TRBV30,NA,TRBJ1-2,CAWSAGQESYGYTF,TGTGCCTGGAGCGCTGGGCAGGAAAGCTATGGCTACACCTTC
TRBV4-1,TRBD1,TRBJ2-5,CASSQDRGRETQYF,TGCGCCAGCAGCCAAGACAGGGGGCGAGAGACCCAGTACTTC
TRBV4-3,NA,TRBJ1-2,CASSQDQDRGLGYTF,TGCGCCAGCAGCCAAGATCAGGACAGAGGCCTTGGCTACACCTTC
TRBV14,TRBD1,TRBJ1-2,CASRPSTGGFYGYTF,TGTGCCAGCAGGCCGTCTACAGGGGGATTTTATGGCTACACCTTC
TRBV6-6,TRBD2,TRBJ2-5,CASSPQRGGGQETQYF,TGTGCCAGCAGTCCCCAGCGGGGGGGCGGGCAAGAGACCCAGTACTTC
TRBV29-1,NA,TRBJ1-1,CSVESGITYTEAFF,TGCAGCGTTGAATCCGGGATAACCTACACTGAAGCTTTCTTT
TRBV5-6,TRBD1,TRBJ2-5,CASRTGGGQETQYF,TGTGCCAGCAGAACAGGGGGCGGACAAGAGACCCAGTACTTC
TRBV30,NA,TRBJ1-5,CAWSVTGGQYQPQHF,TGTGCCTGGAGTGTTACGGGGGGCCAATATCAGCCCCAGCATTTT
TRBV6-5,NA,TRBJ2-5,CASSYALFGTQYF,TGTGCCAGCAGTTACGCCTTATTCGGGACCCAGTACTTC
TRBV7-9,NA,TRBJ1-2,CASSLSQANYGYTF,TGTGCCAGCAGCTTAAGTCAGGCTAACTATGGCTACACCTTC
TRBV6-6,NA,TRBJ1-2,CASSLRGPARGYTF,TGTGCCAGCAGTTTAAGGGGCCCGGCGAGAGGCTACACCTTC
TRBV5-4,TRBD1,TRBJ2-3,CASSLSDRTSTDTQYF,TGTGCCAGCAGCTTGTCGGACAGGACTAGCACAGATACGCAGTATTTT
TRBV4-1,TRBD1,TRBJ2-2,CASSQVQGENTGELFF,TGCGCCAGCAGCCAAGTGCAGGGGGAAAACACCGGGGAGCTGTTTTTT
TRBV28,NA,TRBJ1-5,CASSKLREYSNQPQHF,TGTGCCAGCAGTAAACTCAGGGAATATAGCAATCAGCCCCAGCATTTT
TRBV4-3,TRBD1,TRBJ2-6,CASSQGGQGPSGANVLTF,TGCGCCAGCAGCCAAGGGGGACAGGGCCCCTCTGGGGCCAACGTCCTGACTTTC
TRBV19,NA,TRBJ1-2,CASSPRGNDYGYTF,TGTGCCAGTAGTCCAAGGGGGAACGACTATGGCTACACCTTC
TRBV30,NA,TRBJ2-5,CAWSLGLETQYF,TGTGCCTGGAGTCTGGGCCTAGAGACCCAGTACTTC
TRBV28,NA,TRBJ1-6,CASSLNSPLHF,TGTGCCAGCAGTCTAAATTCACCCCTCCACTTT
TRBV9,TRBD2,TRBJ2-1,CASSPHGLESTNEQFF,TGTGCCAGCAGCCCTCACGGACTAGAGTCTACCAATGAGCAGTTCTTC
TRBV28,NA,TRBJ1-2,CASSFSVYGYTF,TGTGCCAGCAGTTTCTCGGTCTATGGCTACACCTTC
TRBV5-6,NA,TRBJ2-1,CASSLGVGGPRNEQFF,TGTGCCAGCAGCCTGGGGGTGGGGGGGCCTAGGAATGAGCAGTTCTTC